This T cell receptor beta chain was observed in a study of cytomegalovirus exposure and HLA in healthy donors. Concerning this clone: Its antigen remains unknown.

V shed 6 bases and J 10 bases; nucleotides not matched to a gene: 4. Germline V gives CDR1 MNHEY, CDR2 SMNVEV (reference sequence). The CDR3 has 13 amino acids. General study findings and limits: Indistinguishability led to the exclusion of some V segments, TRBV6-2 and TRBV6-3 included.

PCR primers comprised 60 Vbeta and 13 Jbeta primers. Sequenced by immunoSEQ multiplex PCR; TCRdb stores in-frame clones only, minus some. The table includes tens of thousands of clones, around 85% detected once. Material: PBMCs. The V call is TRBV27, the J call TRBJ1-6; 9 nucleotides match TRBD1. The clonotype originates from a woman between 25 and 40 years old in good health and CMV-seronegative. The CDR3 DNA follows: TGTGCCAGCAGGGACAGGGGTGAATCACCCCTCCACTTT. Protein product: CASRDRGESPLHF.